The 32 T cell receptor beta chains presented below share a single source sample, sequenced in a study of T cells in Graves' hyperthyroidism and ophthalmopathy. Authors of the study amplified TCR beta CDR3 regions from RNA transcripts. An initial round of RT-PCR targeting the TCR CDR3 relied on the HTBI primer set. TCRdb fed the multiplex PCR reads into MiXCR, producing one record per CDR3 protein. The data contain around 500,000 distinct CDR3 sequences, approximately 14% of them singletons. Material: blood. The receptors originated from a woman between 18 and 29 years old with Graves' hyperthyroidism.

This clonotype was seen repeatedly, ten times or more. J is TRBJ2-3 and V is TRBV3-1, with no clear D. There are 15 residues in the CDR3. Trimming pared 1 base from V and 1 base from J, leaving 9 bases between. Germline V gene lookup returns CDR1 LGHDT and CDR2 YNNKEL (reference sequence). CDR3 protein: CASSQGRWGTDTQYF. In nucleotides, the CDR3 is TGTGCCAGCAGCCAAGGCAGATGGGGCACAGATACGCAGTATTTT.

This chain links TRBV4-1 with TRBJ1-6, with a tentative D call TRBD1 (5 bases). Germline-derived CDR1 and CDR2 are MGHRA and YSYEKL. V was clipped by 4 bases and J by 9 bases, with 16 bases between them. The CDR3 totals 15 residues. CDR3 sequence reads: CASSREGRSSSPLHF. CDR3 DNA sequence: TGCGCCAGCAGCCGGGAGGGGAGGTCTTCTTCACCCCTCCACTTT.

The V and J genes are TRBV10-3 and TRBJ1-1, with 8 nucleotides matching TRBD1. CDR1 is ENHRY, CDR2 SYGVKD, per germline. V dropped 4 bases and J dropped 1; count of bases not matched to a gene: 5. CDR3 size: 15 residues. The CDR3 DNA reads TGTGCCATCAGTGGGGTAGACAGGGGGAACACTGAAGCTTTCTTT. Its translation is CAISGVDRGNTEAFF.

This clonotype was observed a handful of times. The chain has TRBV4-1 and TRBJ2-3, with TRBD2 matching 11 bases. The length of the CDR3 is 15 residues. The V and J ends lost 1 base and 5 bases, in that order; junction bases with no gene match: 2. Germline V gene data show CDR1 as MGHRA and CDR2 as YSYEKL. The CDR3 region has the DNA TGCGCCAGCAGCCAAGTAGCGGGAGGGGTAGATACGCAGTATTTT. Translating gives CASSQVAGGVDTQYF.

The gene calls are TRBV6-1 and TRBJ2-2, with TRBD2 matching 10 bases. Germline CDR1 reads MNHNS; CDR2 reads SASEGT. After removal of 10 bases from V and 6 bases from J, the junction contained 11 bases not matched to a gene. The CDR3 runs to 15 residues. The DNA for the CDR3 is TGTGCCATCGGACTAGCGGTGATAAGGTCCGGGGAGCTGTTTTTT. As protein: CAIGLAVIRSGELFF.

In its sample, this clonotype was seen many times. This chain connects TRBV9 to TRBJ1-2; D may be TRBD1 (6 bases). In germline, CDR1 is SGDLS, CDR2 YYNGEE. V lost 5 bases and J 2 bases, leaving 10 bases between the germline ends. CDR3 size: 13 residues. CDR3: CASSPQGNYGYTF. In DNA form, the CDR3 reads TGTGCCAGCAGTCCCCAGGGGAACTATGGCTACACCTTC.

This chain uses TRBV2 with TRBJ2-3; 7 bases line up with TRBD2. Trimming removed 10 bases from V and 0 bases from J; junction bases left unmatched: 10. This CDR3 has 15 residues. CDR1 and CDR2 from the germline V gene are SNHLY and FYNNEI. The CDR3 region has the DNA TGTGCCACCCTGGGGCTAGCGGAGAGCACAGATACGCAGTATTTT. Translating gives CATLGLAESTDTQYF.

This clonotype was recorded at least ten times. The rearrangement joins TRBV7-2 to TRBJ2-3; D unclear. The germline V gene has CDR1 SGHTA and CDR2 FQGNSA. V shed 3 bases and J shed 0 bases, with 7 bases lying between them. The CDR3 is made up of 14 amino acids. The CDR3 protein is CASSLFGSTDTQYF. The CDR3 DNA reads TGTGCCAGCAGCTTGTTTGGAAGCACAGATACGCAGTATTTT. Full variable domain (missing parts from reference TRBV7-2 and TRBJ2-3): GAGVSQSPSNKVTEKGKDVELRCDPISGHTALYWYRQSLGQGLEFLIYFQGNSAPDKSGLPSDRFSAERTGGSVSTLTIQRTQQEDSAVYLCASSLFGSTDTQYFGPGTRLTVL.

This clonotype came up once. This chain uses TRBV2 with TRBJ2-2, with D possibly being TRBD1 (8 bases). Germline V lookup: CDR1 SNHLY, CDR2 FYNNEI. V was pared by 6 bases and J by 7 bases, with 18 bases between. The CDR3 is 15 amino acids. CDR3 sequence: CASRLGQGLNGELFF. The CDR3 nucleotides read TGTGCCAGCAGACTAGGACAGGGACTAAACGGGGAGCTGTTTTTT.

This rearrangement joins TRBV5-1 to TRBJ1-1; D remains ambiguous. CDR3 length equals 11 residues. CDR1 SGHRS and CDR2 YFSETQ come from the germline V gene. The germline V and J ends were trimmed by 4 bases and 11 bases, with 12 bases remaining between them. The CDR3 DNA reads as TGCGCCAGCAGCGGCAGTTCCGAGGCTTTCTTT. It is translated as CASSGSSEAFF.

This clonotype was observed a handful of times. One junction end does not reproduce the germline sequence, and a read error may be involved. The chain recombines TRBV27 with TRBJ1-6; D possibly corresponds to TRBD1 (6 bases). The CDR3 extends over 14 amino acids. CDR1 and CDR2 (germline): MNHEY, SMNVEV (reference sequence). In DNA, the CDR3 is TGTGTCAGCAGGGAGTCCAGGGGAGATTCACCCCTCCACTTT. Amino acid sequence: CVSRESRGDSPLHF.

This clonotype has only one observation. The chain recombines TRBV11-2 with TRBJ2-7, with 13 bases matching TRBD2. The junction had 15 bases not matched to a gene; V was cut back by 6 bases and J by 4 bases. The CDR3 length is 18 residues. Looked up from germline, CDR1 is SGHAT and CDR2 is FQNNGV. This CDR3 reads CASRPTSGRRAPDYEQYF. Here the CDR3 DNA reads TGTGCCAGCAGGCCGACTAGCGGGAGGCGCGCACCCGATTACGAGCAGTACTTC.

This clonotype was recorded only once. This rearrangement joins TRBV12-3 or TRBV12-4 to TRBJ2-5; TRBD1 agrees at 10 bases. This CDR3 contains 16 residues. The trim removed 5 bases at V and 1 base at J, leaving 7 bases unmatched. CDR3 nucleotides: TGTGCCAGCAGTCCTCCGGGACAGGGGTTCCAAGAGACCCAGTACTTC. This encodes CASSPPGQGFQETQYF.

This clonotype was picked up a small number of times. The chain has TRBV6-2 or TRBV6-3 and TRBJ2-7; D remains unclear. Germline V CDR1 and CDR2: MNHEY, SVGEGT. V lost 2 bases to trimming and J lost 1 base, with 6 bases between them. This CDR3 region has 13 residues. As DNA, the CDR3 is TGTGCCAGCAGTTACGGGGATTCCTACGAGCAGTACTTC. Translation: CASSYGDSYEQYF.

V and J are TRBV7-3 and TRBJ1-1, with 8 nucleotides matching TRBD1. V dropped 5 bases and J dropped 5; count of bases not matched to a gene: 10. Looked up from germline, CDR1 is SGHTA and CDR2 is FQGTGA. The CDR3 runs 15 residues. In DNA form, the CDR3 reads TGTGCCAGCAGCCCGGGCAGGGGGCGTGGAACTGAAGCTTTCTTT. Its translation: CASSPGRGRGTEAFF.

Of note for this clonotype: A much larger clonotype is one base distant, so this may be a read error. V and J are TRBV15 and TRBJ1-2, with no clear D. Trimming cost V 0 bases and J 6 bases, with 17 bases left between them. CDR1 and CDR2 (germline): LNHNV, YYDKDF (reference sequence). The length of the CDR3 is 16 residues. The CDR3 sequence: CATSRDGLIREDGYTF. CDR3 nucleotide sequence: TGTGCCACCAGCAGAGATGGGTTGATCCGCGAGGATGGCTACACCTTC.

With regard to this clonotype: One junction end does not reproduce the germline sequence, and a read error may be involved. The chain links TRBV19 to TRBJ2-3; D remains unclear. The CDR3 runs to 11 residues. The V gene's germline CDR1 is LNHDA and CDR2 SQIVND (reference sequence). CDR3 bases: TGTTCCAGTACCCCAGGAGATACGCAGTATTTT. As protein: CSSTPGDTQYF.

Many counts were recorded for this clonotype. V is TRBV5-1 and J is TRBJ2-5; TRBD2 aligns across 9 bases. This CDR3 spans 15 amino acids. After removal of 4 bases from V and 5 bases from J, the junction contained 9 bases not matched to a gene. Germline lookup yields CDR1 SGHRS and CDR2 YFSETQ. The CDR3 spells CASSPPAGGKETQYF. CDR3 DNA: TGCGCCAGCAGCCCCCCCGCGGGGGGGAAGGAGACCCAGTACTTC.

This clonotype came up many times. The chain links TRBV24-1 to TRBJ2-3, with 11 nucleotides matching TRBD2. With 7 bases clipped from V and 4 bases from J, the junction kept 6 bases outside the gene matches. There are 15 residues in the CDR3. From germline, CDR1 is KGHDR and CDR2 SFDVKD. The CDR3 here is CATSPTSGSADTQYF. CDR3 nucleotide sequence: TGTGCCACCAGCCCAACTAGCGGGAGTGCAGATACGCAGTATTTT.

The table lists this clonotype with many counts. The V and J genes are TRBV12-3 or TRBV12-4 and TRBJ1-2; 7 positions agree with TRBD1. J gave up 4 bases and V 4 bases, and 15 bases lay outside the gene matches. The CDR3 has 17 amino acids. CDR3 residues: CASSSALDRRGGYGYTF. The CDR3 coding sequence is TGTGCCAGCAGTTCCGCCCTGGACAGGCGAGGAGGCTATGGCTACACCTTC.

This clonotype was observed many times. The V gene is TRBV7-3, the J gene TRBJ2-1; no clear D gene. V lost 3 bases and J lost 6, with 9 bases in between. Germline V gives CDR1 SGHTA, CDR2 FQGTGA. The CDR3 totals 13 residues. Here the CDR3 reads CASSFYRSNEQFF. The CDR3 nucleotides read TGTGCCAGCAGCTTCTACAGAAGCAATGAGCAGTTCTTC.

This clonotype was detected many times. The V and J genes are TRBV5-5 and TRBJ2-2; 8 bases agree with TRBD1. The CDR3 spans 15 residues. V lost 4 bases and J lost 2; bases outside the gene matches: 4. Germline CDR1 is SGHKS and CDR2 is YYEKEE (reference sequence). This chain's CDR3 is CASSQGQGNTGELFF. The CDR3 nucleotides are TGTGCCAGCAGCCAAGGACAGGGAAACACCGGGGAGCTGTTTTTT.

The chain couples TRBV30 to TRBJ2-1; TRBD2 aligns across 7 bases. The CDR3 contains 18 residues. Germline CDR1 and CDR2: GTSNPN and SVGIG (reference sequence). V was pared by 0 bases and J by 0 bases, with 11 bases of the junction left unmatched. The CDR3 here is CAWSVGGRAPNSYNEQFF. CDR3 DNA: TGTGCCTGGAGTGTGGGTGGGAGGGCCCCCAACTCCTACAATGAGCAGTTCTTC. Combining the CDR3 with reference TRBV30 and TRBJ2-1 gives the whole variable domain SQTIHQWPATLVQPVGSPLSLECTVEGTSNPNLYWYRQAAGRGLQLLFYSVGIGQISSEVPQNLSASRPQDRQFILSSKKLLLSDSGFYLCAWSVGGRAPNSYNEQFFGPGTRLTVL.

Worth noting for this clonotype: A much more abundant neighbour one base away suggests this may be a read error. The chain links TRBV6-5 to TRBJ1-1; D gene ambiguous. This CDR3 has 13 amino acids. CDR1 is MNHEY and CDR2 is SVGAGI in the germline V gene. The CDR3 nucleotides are TGTGTCAGCAGTTATGATCCCAACACTGAAGCTTTCTTT. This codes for CVSSYDPNTEAFF.

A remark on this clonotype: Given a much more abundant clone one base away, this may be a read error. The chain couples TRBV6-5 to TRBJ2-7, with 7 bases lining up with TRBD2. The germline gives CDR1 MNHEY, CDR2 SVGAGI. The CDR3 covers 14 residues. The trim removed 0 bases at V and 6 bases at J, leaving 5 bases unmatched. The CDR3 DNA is TGTGCCAGCAGTTACTCCAGGGAGGGATGCGAGCAGTACTTC. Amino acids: CASSYSREGCEQYF.

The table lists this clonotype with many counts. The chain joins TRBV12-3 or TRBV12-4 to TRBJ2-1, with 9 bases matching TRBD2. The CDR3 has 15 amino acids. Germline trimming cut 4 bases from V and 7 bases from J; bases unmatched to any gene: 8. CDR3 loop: CASSSRVAGANEQFF. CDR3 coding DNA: TGTGCCAGCAGTTCCCGGGTAGCGGGAGCTAATGAGCAGTTCTTC.

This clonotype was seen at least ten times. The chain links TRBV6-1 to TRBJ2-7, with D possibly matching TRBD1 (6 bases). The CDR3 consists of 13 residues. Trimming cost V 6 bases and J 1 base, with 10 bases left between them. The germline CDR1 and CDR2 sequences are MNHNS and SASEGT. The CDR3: CASSRTASYEQYF. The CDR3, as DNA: TGTGCCAGCAGCCGGACAGCTTCCTACGAGCAGTACTTC.

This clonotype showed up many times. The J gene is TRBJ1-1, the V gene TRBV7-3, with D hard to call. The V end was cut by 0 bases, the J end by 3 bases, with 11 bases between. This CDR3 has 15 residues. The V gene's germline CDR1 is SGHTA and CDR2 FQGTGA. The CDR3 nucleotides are TGTGCCAGCAGCTTAACGCCCAGCGGAGACACTGAAGCTTTCTTT. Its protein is CASSLTPSGDTEAFF.

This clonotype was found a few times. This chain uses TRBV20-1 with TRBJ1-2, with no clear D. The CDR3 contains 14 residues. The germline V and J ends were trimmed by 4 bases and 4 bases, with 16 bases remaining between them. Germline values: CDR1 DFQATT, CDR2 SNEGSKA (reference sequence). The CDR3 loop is CSATPPAAAYGYTF. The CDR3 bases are TGCAGTGCTACCCCCCCGGCCGCCGCCTATGGCTACACCTTC.

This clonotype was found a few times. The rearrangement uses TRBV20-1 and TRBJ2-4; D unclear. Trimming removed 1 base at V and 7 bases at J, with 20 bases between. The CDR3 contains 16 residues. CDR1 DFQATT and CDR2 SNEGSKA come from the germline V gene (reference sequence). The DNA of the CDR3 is TGCAGTGCTAGAGCGACCTTGAGAGCCCCAGTTAACATTCAGTACTTC. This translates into CSARATLRAPVNIQYF.

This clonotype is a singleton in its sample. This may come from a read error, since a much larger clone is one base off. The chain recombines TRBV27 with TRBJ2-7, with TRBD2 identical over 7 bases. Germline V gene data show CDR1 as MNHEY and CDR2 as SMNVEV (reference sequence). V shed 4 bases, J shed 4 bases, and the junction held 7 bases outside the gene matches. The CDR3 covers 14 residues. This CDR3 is CASSWGGFGYEQYF. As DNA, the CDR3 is TGTGCCAGCAGTTGGGGGGGGTTCGGATACGAGCAGTACTTC.

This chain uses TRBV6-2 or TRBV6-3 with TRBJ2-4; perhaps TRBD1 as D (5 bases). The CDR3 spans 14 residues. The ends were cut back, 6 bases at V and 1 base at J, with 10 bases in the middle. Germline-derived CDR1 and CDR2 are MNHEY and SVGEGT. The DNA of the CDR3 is TGTGCCAGCAGACGCAGGGATGCCAAAAACATTCAGTACTTC. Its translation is CASRRRDAKNIQYF.